The T cell receptor beta chain described here comes from a study of blood T cells in healthy people across ages. Study-level points and caveats: Roughly linear declines in TCR beta diversity per million T cells occurred with age. Estimated diversity, derived from one million T cells, was regarded as an underestimate.

A J-beta primer mix and a sample-barcoded 5' primer were used in a second PCR of about 6 to 12 cycles. TCRdb called the 5' RACE reads again in MiXCR, with one record for every CDR3 protein. The sample holds hundreds of thousands of distinct CDR3 sequences, around 24% seen once. This clonotype was detected a few times. Its antigen is still unknown. Germline V gene sequence: CDR1 LGHNA, CDR2 YSLEER. The length of the CDR3 is 16 residues. Trimming stripped 3 bases from V and 0 bases from J, with 15 bases between. Separately, the same data were catalogued under a study of T cells of mothers and their children. That paper states: Over 9.5 million reads per mother and some 3 million per child were obtained.

V is TRBV4-3 and J is TRBJ2-7; D is unclear. The sequence derives from a boy aged 5 to 17 in good health. Material: blood. The CDR3 is CASSQGLTPRSYEQYF. The DNA for the CDR3 is TGCGCCAGCAGCCAGGGTTTGACCCCCCGCTCCTACGAGCAGTACTTC.